The 19 T cell receptor beta chains listed next were all sequenced from one sample in a study of CD8 T cells in Susac syndrome. cDNA came from approximately 0.5 to 1 ug RNA primed by random hexamers. TCRdb re-analysed the immunoSEQ multiplex PCR reads in MiXCR, keeping a single row per CDR3 protein. Among about 120,000 distinct CDR3 sequences, about 90% were seen once, and the ten largest hold around 0.12%. Source material: CD8+ T cells from PBMCs. The receptors were sampled from a human donor in good health.

The DNA for the CDR3 is TGCGCCAGCAGCTTGGATGGGGTCGCGGCCACCGGGGAGCTGTTTTTT. It yields the protein CASSLDGVAATGELFF. The rearrangement links TRBV5-1 to TRBJ2-2; no firm D call. Germline V CDR1 and CDR2: SGHRS, YFSETQ. The CDR3 runs to 16 residues. V was cut by 0 bases and J by 4 bases, with 13 bases left in between.

V usage is TRBV18 and J usage is TRBJ2-5; no firm D call. Trimming removed 2 bases at V and 6 bases at J, with 7 bases between. Per germline, CDR1 KGHSH and CDR2 LQKENI. The CDR3 loop spans 12 amino acids. This CDR3 is CASSPMGQTQYF. CDR3 sequence (DNA): TGTGCCAGCTCACCAATGGGCCAGACCCAGTACTTC.

V usage is TRBV20-1 and J usage is TRBJ2-7; TRBD2 is a possible D gene (6 bases). There are 14 residues in the CDR3. The germline CDR1 and CDR2 sequences are DFQATT and SNEGSKA (reference sequence). V lost 3 bases and J 0 bases, leaving 12 bases between the germline ends. The CDR3 spells CSASGDLSSYEQYF. CDR3 nucleotide sequence: TGCAGTGCTAGCGGGGACTTAAGCTCCTACGAGCAGTACTTC.

This chain uses TRBV7-9 with TRBJ2-7, with 7 nucleotides matching TRBD1. The CDR3 runs to 15 residues. CDR1 SEHNR and CDR2 FQNEAQ come from the germline V gene (reference sequence). V shed 5 bases, J shed 4 bases, and the junction held 11 bases outside the gene matches. CDR3 in amino acids: CASSPPRQGGYEQYF. The CDR3, as DNA: TGTGCCAGCAGCCCCCCCCGACAGGGCGGATACGAGCAGTACTTC.

The V and J genes are TRBV28 and TRBJ2-5; D gene ambiguous. The CDR3 contains 13 residues. The ends were cut back, 5 bases at V and 2 bases at J, with 9 bases in the middle. Germline V gene lookup returns CDR1 MDHEN and CDR2 SYDVKM. CDR3 DNA: TGTGCCAGCAGTCCCCCCAGGCAAGAGACCCAGTACTTC. Its translation: CASSPPRQETQYF.

The V call is TRBV7-2, the J call TRBJ1-1; no clear D gene. The germline V and J ends were trimmed by 5 bases and 1 base, with 14 bases remaining between them. CDR1 is SGHTA and CDR2 is FQGNSA in the germline V gene. The length of the CDR3 is 15 residues. The CDR3 DNA follows: TGTGCCAGCAGCGATATAAGCGCGGGGAACACTGAAGCTTTCTTT. It is translated as CASSDISAGNTEAFF.

This chain links TRBV19 with TRBJ1-5, with TRBD1 identical over 8 bases. The germline V gene encodes CDR1 LNHDA and CDR2 SQIVND (reference sequence). The CDR3 runs to 15 residues. Trimming at V came to 1 base and at J to 5 bases, leaving 4 bases not matched to a gene. The CDR3 protein is CASSIAARGHQPQHF. DNA for the CDR3: TGTGCCAGTAGTATAGCCGCCAGGGGGCATCAGCCCCAGCATTTT.

This chain joins TRBV3-1 and TRBJ1-2, with D maybe TRBD1 (5 bases). V was cut by 1 base and J by 4 bases, with 16 bases left in between. In germline, CDR1 is LGHDT, CDR2 YNNKEL (reference sequence). This CDR3 contains 16 residues. The CDR3 protein is CASSQVRTGRAYGYTF. In DNA, the CDR3 is TGTGCCAGCAGCCAAGTCCGGACGGGACGAGCCTATGGCTACACCTTC.

The J gene is TRBJ1-2, the V gene TRBV27, with TRBD1 as a possible D gene (6 bases). The V end lost 0 bases, the J end lost 6 bases, and 11 bases lay between the germline ends. This CDR3 comprises 14 residues. Germline CDR1 and CDR2: MNHEY and SMNVEV (reference sequence). CDR3 protein: CASSLSGGADGYTF. The CDR3 bases are TGTGCCAGCAGTTTATCCGGGGGCGCAGATGGCTACACCTTC.

The chain recombines TRBV6-5 with TRBJ1-1; D gene ambiguous. The length of the CDR3 is 14 residues. The germline V gene has CDR1 MNHEY and CDR2 SVGAGI. Deletions cut 4 bases from V and 0 bases from J, with 9 bases between. Written as DNA, the CDR3 is TGTGCCAGCAGTTTCTCGGGGATGAACACTGAAGCTTTCTTT. Translating it yields CASSFSGMNTEAFF.

The chain employs TRBV6-2 or TRBV6-3 and TRBJ2-7; maybe TRBD1 (6 bases). V was shortened by 0 bases and J by 3 bases, with 9 bases between the two germline ends. Germline CDR1 MNHEY, CDR2 SVGEGT. CDR3 length: 14 amino acids. As DNA, the CDR3 is TGTGCCAGCAGTTACTCCCTGACAGGCTACGAGCAGTACTTC. As protein: CASSYSLTGYEQYF.

V and J are TRBV5-5 and TRBJ2-2, with D maybe TRBD1 (6 bases). V shed 4 bases and J shed 3 bases, with 13 bases lying between them. The germline V gene has CDR1 SGHKS and CDR2 YYEKEE (reference sequence). The CDR3 spans 15 residues. The CDR3 spells CASSKGQSYTGELFF. As DNA, the CDR3 is TGTGCCAGCAGCAAAGGACAGAGTTACACCGGGGAGCTGTTTTTT.

V and J are TRBV10-3 and TRBJ2-3; 8 bases agree with TRBD2. V shed 10 bases and J 1 base; nucleotides not matched to a gene: 7. Looked up from germline, CDR1 is ENHRY and CDR2 is SYGVKD. This CDR3 region has 14 residues. The CDR3 nucleotides are TGTGCCACCGCCAAAGCGGGGGGCACAGATACGCAGTATTTT. Its translation is CATAKAGGTDTQYF.

This chain uses TRBV20-1 with TRBJ2-5; D could derive from TRBD1 or TRBD2 (5 bases each). V lost 0 bases, J lost 5 bases, and 13 bases lay in between. CDR3 size: 14 residues. CDR1 is DFQATT and CDR2 is SNEGSKA in the germline V gene (reference sequence). CDR3 region: CSARDQGREETQYF. The CDR3 coding sequence is TGCAGTGCTAGAGATCAGGGCAGGGAGGAGACCCAGTACTTC.

V and J are TRBV12-3 or TRBV12-4 and TRBJ2-7; 8 nucleotides match TRBD1. This CDR3 contains 17 residues. Unmatched junction bases numbered 22, after V lost 6 bases and J lost 9 bases. CDR3 in amino acids: CASSSAAAGTGKFGQYF. DNA of the CDR3: TGTGCCAGCAGCAGCGCCGCTGCGGGGACAGGAAAGTTTGGGCAGTACTTC.

The rearrangement uses TRBV9 and TRBJ2-6; D is unresolved. The V gene lost 1 base and the J gene lost 0 bases, with 14 bases spanning the gap. The germline CDR1 and CDR2 sequences are SGDLS and YYNGEE. The CDR3 sequence is 18 residues long. In nucleotides, the CDR3 is TGTGCCAGCAGCGTAAAGGCGGATCTTCGCTCTGGGGCCAACGTCCTGACTTTC. This encodes CASSVKADLRSGANVLTF.

This clonotype was observed a few times. The CDR3 here is CASSVRGFGEKLFF. Written as DNA, the CDR3 is TGTGCCAGCAGTGTCAGGGGGTTCGGTGAAAAACTGTTTTTT. The rearrangement links TRBV27 to TRBJ1-4; 7 positions match TRBD1. Germline CDR1 and CDR2: MNHEY and SMNVEV (reference sequence). This CDR3 contains 14 residues. The trim removed 5 bases at V and 7 bases at J, leaving 7 bases unmatched.

The V gene is TRBV7-2, the J gene TRBJ2-2; possible D gene TRBD2, 6 bases. The CDR3 is 15 residues long. The germline V gene encodes CDR1 SGHTA and CDR2 FQGNSA. V lost 8 bases, J lost 4 bases, and 17 bases lay in between. CDR3 in DNA: TGTGCCAGCCGGGGGATGCATCAGGGCACCGGGGAGCTGTTTTTT. Protein product: CASRGMHQGTGELFF. The full variable domain, rest sourced from reference TRBV7-2 and TRBJ2-2, is GAGVSQSPSNKVTEKGKDVELRCDPISGHTALYWYRQSLGQGLEFLIYFQGNSAPDKSGLPSDRFSAERTGGSVSTLTIQRTQQEDSAVYLCASRGMHQGTGELFFGEGSRLTVL.

The gene calls are TRBV19 and TRBJ1-6; TRBD1 aligns across 9 bases. The germline V gene encodes CDR1 LNHDA and CDR2 SQIVND (reference sequence). This CDR3 comprises 14 residues. The ends lost 5 bases at V and 10 bases at J; junction bases unmatched: 6. CDR3: CASSPGQGNSPLHF. The CDR3 DNA reads TGTGCCAGTAGTCCGGGACAGGGCAACTCACCCCTCCACTTT.